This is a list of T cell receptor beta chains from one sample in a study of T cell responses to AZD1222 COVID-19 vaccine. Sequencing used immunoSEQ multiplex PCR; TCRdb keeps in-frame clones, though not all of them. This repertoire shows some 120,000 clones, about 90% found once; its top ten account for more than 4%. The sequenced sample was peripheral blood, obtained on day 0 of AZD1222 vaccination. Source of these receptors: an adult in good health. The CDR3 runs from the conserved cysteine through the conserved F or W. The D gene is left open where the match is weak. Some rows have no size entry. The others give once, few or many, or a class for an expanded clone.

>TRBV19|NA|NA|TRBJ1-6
TGTGCCAGTAGTTTGCAGGGCTCCTATAATTCACCCCTCCACTTT
CASSLQGSYNSPLHF
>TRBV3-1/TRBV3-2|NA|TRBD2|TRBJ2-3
TGTGCCAGCAGCCAGGGACTAGCGGGGCCCACCACCACAGATACGCAGTATTTT
CASSQGLAGPTTTDTQYF
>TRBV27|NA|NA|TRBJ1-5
TGTGCCAGCAGCCCAGGGTTTGTAAGCAATCAGCCCCAGCATTTT
CASSPGFVSNQPQHF
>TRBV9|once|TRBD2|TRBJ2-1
TGTGCCAGCAGCGTAGGGCTAGCGGCCAATGAGCAGTTCTTC
CASSVGLAANEQFF
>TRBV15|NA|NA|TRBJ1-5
TGTGCCACCAGCACCGACAGCTATTATAGCAATCAGCCCCAGCATTTT
CATSTDSYYSNQPQHF
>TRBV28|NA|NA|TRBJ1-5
TGTGCCAGCAGTTTATCTTTCAGCAATCAGCCCCAGCATTTT
CASSLSFSNQPQHF
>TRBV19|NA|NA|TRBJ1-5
TGTGCCAGTAGTCTGTGGGGCATCGATCCCCAGCATTTT
CASSLWGIDPQHF
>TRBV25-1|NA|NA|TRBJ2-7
TGTGCCAGCAGTGAAATGGGGTCCCCAGGGAAGAAGTACTTC
CASSEMGSPGKKYF
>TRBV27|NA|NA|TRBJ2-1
TGTGCCAGCAGTCCTAGCCCCTTATGGGGGCGGATCTCCTACAATGAGCAGTTCTTC
CASSPSPLWGRISYNEQFF
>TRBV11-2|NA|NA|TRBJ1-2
TGTGCCAGCAGCCCCAACGGCTATGGCTACACCTTC
CASSPNGYGYTF
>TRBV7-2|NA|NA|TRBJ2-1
TGTGCCAGCAGCCCCCCTGGTATAGCGCAATACAATGAGCAGTTCTTC
CASSPPGIAQYNEQFF
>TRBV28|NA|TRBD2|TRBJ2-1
TGTGCCAGCACCTTTGGTGGGGGGGACGATGAGCAGTTCTTC
CASTFGGGDDEQFF
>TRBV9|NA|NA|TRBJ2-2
TGTGCCAGCAGCGTACGTGCAGGAGGCACCGGGGAGCTGTTTTTT
CASSVRAGGTGELFF
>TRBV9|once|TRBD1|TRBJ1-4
TGTGCCAGCAGCGACCGGGACAGGGGGGGAAAACTGTTTTTT
CASSDRDRGGKLFF
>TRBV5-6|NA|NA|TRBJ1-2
TGTGCCAGCAGCCCGAATCCGGGGGTCTATGGCTACACCTTC
CASSPNPGVYGYTF
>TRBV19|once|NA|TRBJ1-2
TGTGCCAGTAGTACCACAGATAACTATGGCTACACCTTC
CASSTTDNYGYTF
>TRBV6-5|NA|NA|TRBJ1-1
TGTGCCAGCAGTTACTCGATTGTGCACACTGAAGCTTTCTTT
CASSYSIVHTEAFF
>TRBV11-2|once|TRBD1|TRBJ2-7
TGTGCCAGCAGCTTACAGGGGGCCAGCTACGAGCAGTACTTC
CASSLQGASYEQYF
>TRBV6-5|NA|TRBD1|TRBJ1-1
TGTGCCAGCAGACCAACAGGGGGTAACACTGAAGCTTTCTTT
CASRPTGGNTEAFF
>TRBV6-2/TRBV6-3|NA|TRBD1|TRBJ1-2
TGTGCCAGCAGTTCCAACAGGGGGCAGTGGTATGGCTACACCTTC
CASSSNRGQWYGYTF
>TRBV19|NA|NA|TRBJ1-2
TGTGCCAGTAGTATCCAGGGGTTTGTTGGCTACACCTTC
CASSIQGFVGYTF
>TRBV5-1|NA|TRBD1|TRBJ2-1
TGCGCCAGCACGCCAGGGGGCTTGAATGAGCAGTTCTTC
CASTPGGLNEQFF
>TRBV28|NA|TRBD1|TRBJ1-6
TGTGCCAGCGGGACAGCCTATAATTCACCCCTCCACTTT
CASGTAYNSPLHF
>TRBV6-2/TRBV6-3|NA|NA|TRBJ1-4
TGTGCCAGCAGCCTCGGGCCCCCAACTAATGAAAAACTGTTTTTT
CASSLGPPTNEKLFF
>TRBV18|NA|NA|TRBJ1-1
TGTGCCAGCTCACCAGGAAGACAGCCGAACACTGAAGCTTTCTTT
CASSPGRQPNTEAFF
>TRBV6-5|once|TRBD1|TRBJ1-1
TGTGCCAGCAGTAGGACAGGGGGTCAAACTGAAGCTTTCTTT
CASSRTGGQTEAFF
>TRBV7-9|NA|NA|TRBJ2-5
TGTGCCAGCAGCTTAGTAGGGGAGACCCAGTACTTC
CASSLVGETQYF
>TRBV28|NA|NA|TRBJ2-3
TGTGCCAGCAGCGGCCCGAAAGATACGCAGTATTTT
CASSGPKDTQYF
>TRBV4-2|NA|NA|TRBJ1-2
TGTGCCAGCAGCCAAGCCAGGGAGGCGTACTATGGCTACACCTTC
CASSQAREAYYGYTF
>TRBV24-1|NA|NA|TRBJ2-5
TGTGCCACCAGGACGGCGGAGGGCGAGACCCAGTACTTC
CATRTAEGETQYF
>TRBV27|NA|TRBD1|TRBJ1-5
TGTGCCAGCAGCCCCGGGACAGGGTCGTTGGGTAGCAATCAGCCCCAGCATTTT
CASSPGTGSLGSNQPQHF
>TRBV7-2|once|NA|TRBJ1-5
TGTGCCAGCAGCAGGCGGGCGGGTCAGCCCCAGCATTTT
CASSRRAGQPQHF
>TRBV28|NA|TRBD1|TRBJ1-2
TGTGCCAGCAGCCCTGGGACAGACTATGGCTACACCTTC
CASSPGTDYGYTF
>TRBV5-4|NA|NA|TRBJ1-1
TGTGCCAGCAGCTTGGAGGGACTCATGAACACTGAAGCTTTCTTT
CASSLEGLMNTEAFF
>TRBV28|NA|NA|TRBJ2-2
TGTGCCAGCCATCCCTTTGGGGGCGGGGAGCTGTTTTTT
CASHPFGGGELFF
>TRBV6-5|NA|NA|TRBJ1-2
TGTGCCAGCGGGCCGGTCAGGGGCTATGGCTACACCTTC
CASGPVRGYGYTF
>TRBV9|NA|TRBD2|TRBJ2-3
TGTGCCAGCAGCAAGGGACTAGCACCCGATACGCAGTATTTT
CASSKGLAPDTQYF
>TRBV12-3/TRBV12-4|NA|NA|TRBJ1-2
TGTGCCAGCAGTTTTAACGGGGAAGGAGGCTACACCTTC
CASSFNGEGGYTF
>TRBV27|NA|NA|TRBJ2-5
TGTGCCAGCCGATTCTCGGACGGGGCAGGGACCCAGTACTTC
CASRFSDGAGTQYF